Below are 10 T cell receptor beta chains sequenced from a single sample in a study of siplizumab effects on memory and regulatory T cells. The data were produced by immunoSEQ multiplex PCR, yet TCRdb's version contains in-frame clones alone and is incomplete. Among approximately 100,000 clones, around 93% were seen once, and the ten largest hold roughly 0.15%. The specimen sequenced was non-Treg CD4+ T cells sorted from blood. The receptors derive from a human donor in good health.

This chain joins TRBV19 and TRBJ1-4; D gene unclear. The CDR3 length is 12 residues. Trimming left V 10 bases short and J 5 bases short, with 11 bases between. Germline lookup yields CDR1 LNHDA and CDR2 SQIVND (reference sequence). The CDR3 sequence is CATSTVNEKLFF. The CDR3, as DNA: TGTGCCACCAGTACAGTAAATGAAAAACTGTTTTTT. Full variable domain (rest looked up from reference TRBV19 and TRBJ1-4): DGGITQSPKYLFRKEGQNVTLSCEQNLNHDAMYWYRQDPGQGLRLIYYSQIVNDFQKGDIAEGYSVSREKKESFPLTVTSAQKNPTAFYLCATSTVNEKLFFGSGTQLSVL.

Here the CDR3 DNA reads TGCGCCAGCAGCCAAGAAAGGGGACTTAACACCGGGGAGCTGTTTTTT. This encodes CASSQERGLNTGELFF. The chain is built from TRBV4-1 and TRBJ2-2; tentative D call: TRBD2 (6 bases). The ends were cut back, 0 bases at V and 2 bases at J, with 10 bases in the middle. The V gene's germline CDR1 is MGHRA and CDR2 YSYEKL. The CDR3 totals 16 residues.

V gene TRBV11-1 combines with J gene TRBJ2-6; tentative D call: TRBD1 (6 bases). V was clipped by 5 bases and J by 2 bases, with 19 bases between them. The CDR3 is 18 amino acids. Looked up from germline, CDR1 is SGHAT and CDR2 is FQDESV (reference sequence). The CDR3 region has the DNA TGTGCCAGCAGCCAAACACAGGGACCCTTCACTGGGGCCAACGTCCTGACTTTC. Translation gives CASSQTQGPFTGANVLTF.

This rearrangement joins TRBV7-3 to TRBJ1-2; D is undetermined. The CDR3 length is 16 residues. CDR1 and CDR2 (germline): SGHTA, FQGTGA. Trimming removed 5 bases from V and 0 bases from J, with 16 bases in between. The CDR3 DNA is TGTGCCAGCAGCAAAGGGTCCGATAGGCCTAACTATGGCTACACCTTC. Protein sequence: CASSKGSDRPNYGYTF.

The chain combines TRBV5-6 with TRBJ1-6; 9 bases fit TRBD1. CDR3 size: 15 residues. Germline values: CDR1 SGHDT, CDR2 YYEEEE. V was clipped by 4 bases and J by 7 bases; unmatched bases: 6. The CDR3 is CASSRWDRENSPLHF. In DNA, the CDR3 is TGTGCCAGCAGCCGATGGGACAGGGAGAATTCACCCCTCCACTTT.

The rearrangement uses TRBV18 and TRBJ2-5; D tentatively reads TRBD1 or TRBD2 (5 bases each). The closer fit of TRBJ2-7 to the DNA end suggests the J call may be wrong. The CDR3 is 15 amino acids. Germline V gene sequence: CDR1 KGHSH, CDR2 LQKENI. CDR3 nucleotides: TGTGCCAGCTCCCCCGGGGCCGATCTTAACTACGAGCAGTACTTC. Its translation: CASSPGADLNYEQYF.

The chain has TRBV2 and TRBJ1-1, with unresolved D. Trimming removed 4 bases from V and 3 bases from J, with 12 bases in between. Germline lookup yields CDR1 SNHLY and CDR2 FYNNEI. The CDR3 runs to 14 residues. CDR3 region: CASSADLGYTEAFF. The CDR3 DNA reads TGTGCCAGCAGTGCCGACCTTGGATACACTGAAGCTTTCTTT.

The chain employs TRBV29-1 and TRBJ1-1, with D possibly TRBD1 on 6 matching bases. The V gene lost 4 bases and the J gene lost 14 bases, with 20 bases spanning the gap. The CDR3 totals 12 residues. Germline-derived CDR1 and CDR2 are SQVTM and ANQGSEA. CDR3 DNA: TGCAGCGTTGGACAGGACAATCCCGAACCCTTCTTT. Encoded protein: CSVGQDNPEPFF.

This rearrangement joins TRBV29-1 to TRBJ2-3; D may be TRBD2 (6 bases). Trimming pared 5 bases from V and 8 bases from J, leaving 17 bases between. The germline V gene has CDR1 SQVTM and CDR2 ANQGSEA. The length of the CDR3 is 13 residues. As DNA, the CDR3 is TGCAGCGTTAAAATGGAGGGGTTAGTTACGCAGTATTTT. Residues: CSVKMEGLVTQYF.

The chain carries TRBV19 and TRBJ1-5; D perhaps matches TRBD1 (5 bases). Germline V gene data show CDR1 as LNHDA and CDR2 as SQIVND (reference sequence). Trimming shortened V by 5 bases and J by 7 bases, and 15 bases separated the two germline ends. The CDR3 contains 14 residues. Here the CDR3 reads CASSSRREGQPQHF. CDR3 DNA sequence: TGTGCCAGTAGTTCCCGCAGGGAGGGGCAGCCCCAGCATTTT.